What follows describes a single T cell receptor (beta chain). The data originate from a study of shared clonotypes between healthy human individuals. This CDR3 comprises 14 residues. The V and J ends lost 4 bases and 5 bases, in that order; junction bases with no gene match: 8. Germline V gene data show CDR1 as SGHNT and CDR2 as YYREEE (reference sequence). Sequencing used immunoSEQ multiplex PCR; TCRdb keeps in-frame clones, though not all of them. The sample shows some 2,100,000 clones, 85% to 95% of them seen only once. Naive CD8 cells were CD45RO-negative, positively selected for CCR7, excluding terminally differentiated effector memory CD45RA+ cells.

Sequenced sample: naive CD8+ T cells from PBMCs. This chain links TRBV5-4 with TRBJ2-7, with 8 bases lining up with TRBD2. The TCR sequence derives from a man younger than 35 in good health. Some clones in this sample may be carry-over from other donors' samples. This CDR3 is CASSQAGVSNEQYF. The CDR3, as DNA: TGTGCCAGCAGCCAAGCGGGAGTTTCGAACGAGCAGTACTTC. Looking up the rest from reference TRBV5-4 and TRBJ2-7 gives the full variable domain: ETGVTQSPTHLIKTRGQQVTLRCSSQSGHNTVSWYQQALGQGPQFIFQYYREEENGRGNFPPRFSGLQFPNYSSELNVNALELDDSALYLCASSQAGVSNEQYFGPGTRLTVT.